This T cell receptor (beta chain) stems from a study of cytomegalovirus exposure and HLA in healthy donors. Primers: 60 Vbeta forward and 13 Jbeta reverse. Assay: immunoSEQ multiplex PCR; the TCRdb copy retains only in-frame clones and omits some. This sample carries approximately 100,000 clones, 65% to 80% of them seen once, and the ten largest clones take more than 7%. This clone was seen more than once but under ten times. The TCR sequence derives from a human donor in good health. The source material was PBMCs.

DNA of the CDR3: TGTGCCAGCGAACGGCAGGGGGCTTACGAGCAGTACTTC. Encoded protein: CASERQGAYEQYF. V is TRBV5-4 and J is TRBJ2-7, with 8 bases identical to TRBD1. J was trimmed by 4 bases and V by 7 bases; bases with no gene match: 7. Germline loops: CDR1 SGHNT, CDR2 YYREEE (reference sequence). The CDR3 consists of 13 residues.